This T cell receptor (beta chain) comes out of a study of cytomegalovirus exposure and HLA in healthy donors. Study results and caveats: By HLA locus, TCR association rates varied in a later analysis, with DRB1 showing the most and HLA-C the fewest. From TCR beta sequences, most subjects' HLA-A and HLA-B alleles were reportedly predicted accurately. An Asian-associated ancestry cluster reportedly showed fewer N-insertions than the roughly 670-donor mean in a later analysis. Trimming of TCR beta V- and J-genes showed a link, identified in a later analysis, to a missense DCLRE1C variant.

The CDR3 length is 15 residues. In germline, CDR1 is MRHNA, CDR2 SNTAGT. V was shortened by 3 bases and J by 4 bases, with 15 bases between the two germline ends. The PCR was carried out with 60 Vbeta primers and 13 Jbeta primers. Generated by immunoSEQ multiplex PCR, the TCRdb table keeps only in-frame clones and is missing some. The sample yields under 150,000 clones, approximately 82% seen once. In the case of this clone: Its antigen is undetermined.

Sequenced sample: PBMCs. The chain couples TRBV6-4 to TRBJ1-2; D not certain. The sequence came from a boy under 10 years old in good health and CMV-seronegative. In DNA form, the CDR3 reads TGTGCCAGCAGTGAAAAGGATGGGCAAAGCTATGGCTACACCTTC. Amino acid sequence: CASSEKDGQSYGYTF.